The present TCR beta chain was sequenced within a study of blood T cells in healthy people across ages. This clonotype was seen only a few times. The antigen is unknown. Primers used in a second PCR of roughly 7 to 12 cycles were a sample-barcoded 5' primer and a J-beta primer mix. Sequencing recovered at least 3 million CDR3-containing paired-end reads from each sample. TCRdb ran MiXCR on the 5' RACE reads and lists one entry per CDR3 protein. The sample contains about 1.1 million distinct CDR3 sequences, around two fifths of which appear only once. Whole-study results and caveats: More naive CD4+ cells and higher diversity were found in long-lived than in aged donors. Observed TCR beta diversity per million T cells went down as age went up. This fall followed a roughly linear course with age.

V was pared by 0 bases and J by 0 bases, with 11 bases between. Germline loops: CDR1 SGDLS, CDR2 YYNGEE. The CDR3 runs to 16 residues. This TCR was recovered from a man younger than 35 in good health. The sequencing input was blood. The chain has TRBV9 and TRBJ2-3; D is undetermined. CDR3 residues: CASSVVGYSSTDTQYF. The DNA for the CDR3 is TGTGCCAGCAGCGTAGTGGGCTACTCTAGCACAGATACGCAGTATTTT.